The 3 T cell receptor beta chains below all came from one sample that was sequenced in a study of shared clonotypes between healthy human individuals. Naivety among CD8 cells was defined by CD45RO negativity and positive CCR7 selection, thereby excluding terminally differentiated effector memory CD45RA+ cells. Sequenced by immunoSEQ multiplex PCR; TCRdb stores in-frame clones only, minus some. The sample contains roughly 810,000 clones, 90% to 97% of which appear only once. Sequencing was done on a sample of naive CD8+ T cells sorted from blood. The source is a man in his thirties or forties in good health.

The chain has TRBV14 and TRBJ2-2; 14 bases agree with TRBD2. The CDR3 spans 19 residues. The V segment lost 1 base and the J segment 3 bases; nucleotides outside the gene matches: 7. In germline, CDR1 is SGHDN, CDR2 FVKESK. As DNA, the CDR3 is TGTGCCAGCAGCCAAGGACTAGCGGGAGGGCCAGCAGACACCGGGGAGCTGTTTTTT. Its translation is CASSQGLAGGPADTGELFF.

This clone was detected once. The chain joins TRBV4-1 to TRBJ2-1, with 10 bases that match TRBD2. The trim removed 4 bases at V and 6 bases at J, leaving 6 bases unmatched. The CDR3 length is 15 residues. Germline V gene lookup returns CDR1 MGHRA and CDR2 YSYEKL. The CDR3: CASSRLAGSTNEQFF. CDR3 DNA sequence: TGCGCCAGCAGCCGACTAGCGGGTTCTACCAATGAGCAGTTCTTC.

The chain carries TRBV7-9 and TRBJ1-2; D remains ambiguous. This CDR3 has 16 amino acids. V lost 3 bases and J 4 bases, leaving 18 bases between the germline ends. Germline V gene sequence: CDR1 SEHNR, CDR2 FQNEAQ (reference sequence). The CDR3 loop reads CASSLFSGPERYGYTF. DNA of the CDR3: TGTGCCAGCAGCTTGTTCTCGGGCCCAGAGCGCTATGGCTACACCTTC.